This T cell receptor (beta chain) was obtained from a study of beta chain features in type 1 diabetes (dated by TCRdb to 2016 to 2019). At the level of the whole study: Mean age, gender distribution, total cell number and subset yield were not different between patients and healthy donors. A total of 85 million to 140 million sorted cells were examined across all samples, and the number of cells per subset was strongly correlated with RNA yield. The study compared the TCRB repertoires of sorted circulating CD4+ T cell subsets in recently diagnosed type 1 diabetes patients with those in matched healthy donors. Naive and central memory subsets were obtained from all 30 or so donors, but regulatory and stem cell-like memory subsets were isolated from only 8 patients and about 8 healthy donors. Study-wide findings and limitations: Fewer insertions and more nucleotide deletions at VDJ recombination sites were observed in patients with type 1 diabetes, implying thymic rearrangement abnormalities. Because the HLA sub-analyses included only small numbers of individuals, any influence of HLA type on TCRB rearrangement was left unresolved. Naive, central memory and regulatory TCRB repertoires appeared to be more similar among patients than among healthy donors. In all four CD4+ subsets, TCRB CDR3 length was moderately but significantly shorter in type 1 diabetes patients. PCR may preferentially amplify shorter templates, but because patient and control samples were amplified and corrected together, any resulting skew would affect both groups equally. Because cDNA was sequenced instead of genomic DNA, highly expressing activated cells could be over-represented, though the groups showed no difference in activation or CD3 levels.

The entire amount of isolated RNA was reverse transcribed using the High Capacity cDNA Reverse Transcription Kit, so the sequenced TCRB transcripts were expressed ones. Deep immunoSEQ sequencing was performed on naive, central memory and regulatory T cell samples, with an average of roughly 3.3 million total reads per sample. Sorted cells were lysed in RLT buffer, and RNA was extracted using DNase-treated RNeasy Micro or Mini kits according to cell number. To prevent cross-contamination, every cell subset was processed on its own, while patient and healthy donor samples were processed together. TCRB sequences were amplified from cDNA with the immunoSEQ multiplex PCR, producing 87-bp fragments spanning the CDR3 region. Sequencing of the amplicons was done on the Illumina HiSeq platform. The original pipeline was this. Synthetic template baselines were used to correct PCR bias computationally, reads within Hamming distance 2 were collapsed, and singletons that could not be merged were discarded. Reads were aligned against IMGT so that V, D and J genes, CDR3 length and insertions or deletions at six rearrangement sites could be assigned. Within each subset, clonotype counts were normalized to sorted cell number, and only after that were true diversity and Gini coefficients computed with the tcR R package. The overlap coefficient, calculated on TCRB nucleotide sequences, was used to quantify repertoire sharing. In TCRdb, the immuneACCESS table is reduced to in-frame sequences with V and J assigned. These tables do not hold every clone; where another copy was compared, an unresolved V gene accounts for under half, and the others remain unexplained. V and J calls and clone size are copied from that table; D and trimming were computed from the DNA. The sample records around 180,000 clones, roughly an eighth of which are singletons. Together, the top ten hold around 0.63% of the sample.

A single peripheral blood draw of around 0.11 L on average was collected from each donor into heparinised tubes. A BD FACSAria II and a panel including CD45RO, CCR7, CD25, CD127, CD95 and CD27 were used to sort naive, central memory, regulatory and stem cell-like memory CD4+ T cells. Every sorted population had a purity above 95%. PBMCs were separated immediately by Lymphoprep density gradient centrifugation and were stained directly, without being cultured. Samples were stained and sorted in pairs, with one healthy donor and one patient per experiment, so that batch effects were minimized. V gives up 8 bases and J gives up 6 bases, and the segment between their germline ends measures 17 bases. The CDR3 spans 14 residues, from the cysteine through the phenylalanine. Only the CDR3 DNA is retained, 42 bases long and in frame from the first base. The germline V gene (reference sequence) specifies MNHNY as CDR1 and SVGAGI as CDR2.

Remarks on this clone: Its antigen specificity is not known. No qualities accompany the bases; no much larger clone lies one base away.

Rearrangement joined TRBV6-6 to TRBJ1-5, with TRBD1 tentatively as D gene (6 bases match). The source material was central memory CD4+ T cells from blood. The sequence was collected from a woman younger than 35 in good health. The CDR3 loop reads CASLRGGRAQPQHF. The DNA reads TGTGCCAGCCTGCGGGGGGGCAGGGCTCAGCCCCAGCATTTT.